The present T cell receptor (beta chain) was sequenced within a study of neurological immune-mediated disorders. The study's findings and limits: Phylogenetic grouping placed 18 of 34 multiple sclerosis patients' repertoires in one related-CDR3 cluster, a possible signature.

This clonotype was recorded many times. Its antigen is not identified. The study built unsorted libraries from 2 million PBMCs kept at -80 C. 5'RACE with 10-nucleotide random UMIs generated the cDNA. MiXCR, applied by TCRdb to the 5' RACE reads, yields one record per CDR3 protein. The sample consists of 50,000 to 70,000 distinct CDR3 sequences, around 2.3% of them appearing once. CDR1 and CDR2 (germline): LNHNV, YYDKDF (reference sequence). Germline trimming cut 0 bases from V and 3 bases from J; bases unmatched to any gene: 6. The CDR3 sequence is 16 residues long. Sequencing input: PBMCs. The rearrangement links TRBV15 to TRBJ2-3, with 7 bases that match TRBD2. This TCR derives from a man between 45 and 60 years old with multiple sclerosis. Here the CDR3 reads CATSRDMAGETDTQYF. CDR3 sequence (DNA): TGTGCCACCAGCAGAGATATGGCGGGGGAAACAGATACGCAGTATTTT.